A single sample gave rise to the 25 T cell receptor beta chains below, sequenced in a study of cytomegalovirus exposure and HLA in healthy donors. Some clones are missing from TCRdb's copy, which holds only in-frame ones; the method was immunoSEQ multiplex PCR. In the table there are about 110,000 clones, about 85% of which are singletons. The specimen sequenced was PBMCs. The receptor source for this set is a woman aged 18-35 years in good health and CMV-seronegative.

The J gene is TRBJ2-5, the V gene TRBV9, with TRBD1 as a possible D gene (5 bases). CDR3 size: 13 residues. The V gene lost 1 base and the J gene lost 5 bases, with 9 bases spanning the gap. The germline V gene encodes CDR1 SGDLS and CDR2 YYNGEE. DNA for the CDR3: TGTGCCAGCAGCGTATTCCCAGGGGAGACCCAGTACTTC. Protein: CASSVFPGETQYF.

CDR3 sequence reads: CASSQRGWQGDNTGELFF. The CDR3 DNA is TGTGCCAGCAGCCAAAGGGGGTGGCAGGGGGATAACACCGGGGAGCTGTTTTTT. This chain links TRBV2 with TRBJ2-2; 7 bases fit TRBD1. This CDR3 has 18 residues. Germline V CDR1 and CDR2: SNHLY, FYNNEI. The junction had 15 bases not matched to a gene; V was cut back by 6 bases and J by 2 bases. The complete variable domain, with remaining parts taken from reference TRBV2 and TRBJ2-2, reads EPEVTQTPSHQVTQMGQEVILRCVPISNHLYFYWYRQILGQKVEFLVSFYNNEISEKSEIFDDQFSVERPDGSNFTLKIRSTKLEDSAMYFCASSQRGWQGDNTGELFFGEGSRLTVL.

About this clone: Other DNA sequences in the same sample also yield this CDR3. The rearrangement uses TRBV20-1 and TRBJ2-7; D is uncertain. Germline loops: CDR1 DFQATT, CDR2 SNEGSKA (reference sequence). V was cut by 2 bases and J by 2 bases, with 4 bases left in between. The CDR3 runs 11 residues. The CDR3 is CSARLAYEQYF. Here the CDR3 DNA reads TGCAGTGCTAGACTAGCCTACGAGCAGTACTTC.

The chain couples TRBV5-4 to TRBJ2-3; D is unclear. The CDR3 is 14 residues long. The germline CDR1 and CDR2 sequences are SGHNT and YYREEE (reference sequence). The V end lost 1 base, the J end lost 2 bases, and 8 bases lay between the germline ends. CDR3 nucleotides: TGTGCCAGCAGCTTGCGGTCCGACACAGATACGCAGTATTTT. As protein: CASSLRSDTDTQYF.

The chain links TRBV6-1 to TRBJ1-6; 8 nucleotides match TRBD1. The CDR3 is 15 residues long. Germline V lookup: CDR1 MNHNS, CDR2 SASEGT. The ends lost 2 bases at V and 8 bases at J; junction bases unmatched: 5. CDR3 nucleotides: TGTGCCAGCAGTGAATCCCGGACAGGGCATTCACCCCTCCACTTT. Translated: CASSESRTGHSPLHF.

V and J are TRBV9 and TRBJ2-2, with no clear D. CDR1 and CDR2 from the germline V gene are SGDLS and YYNGEE. The V and J ends lost 3 bases and 1 base respectively, with 10 bases between them. The CDR3 has 15 amino acids. DNA of the CDR3: TGTGCCAGCAGCGAAATGAGAGGGAACACCGGGGAGCTGTTTTTT. It translates to CASSEMRGNTGELFF.

This rearrangement joins TRBV10-3 to TRBJ1-6; D call uncertain. The germline V gene has CDR1 ENHRY and CDR2 SYGVKD. Trimming took 3 bases from V and 5 from J, leaving 11 bases between them. There are 15 residues in the CDR3. The CDR3 sequence: CAISERGADNSPLHF. The CDR3 DNA is TGTGCCATCAGTGAACGCGGCGCGGATAATTCACCCCTCCACTTT.

V is TRBV7-2 and J is TRBJ2-1; D perhaps matches TRBD2 (6 bases). Germline values: CDR1 SGHTA, CDR2 FQGNSA. The V gene lost 1 base and the J gene lost 12 bases, with 16 bases spanning the gap. This CDR3 region has 14 residues. The CDR3 nucleotides read TGTGCCAGCAGCTTAGAGAACCCCCTCGGGGGGCAGTTCTTC. Its protein product is CASSLENPLGGQFF.

In DNA form, the CDR3 reads TGTGCCTGGAGTGTATTAGTCACAGATACGCAGTATTTT. It translates to CAWSVLVTDTQYF. The chain links TRBV30 to TRBJ2-3; unclear D gene. V was pared by 0 bases and J by 2 bases, with 6 bases between. The length of the CDR3 is 13 residues. Germline CDR1 reads GTSNPN; CDR2 reads SVGIG (reference sequence).

The gene calls are TRBV7-9 and TRBJ1-1, with no clear D. The CDR3 runs to 13 residues. The germline CDR1 and CDR2 sequences are SEHNR and FQNEAQ (reference sequence). Trimming removed 6 bases at V and 0 bases at J, with 8 bases between. The CDR3 nucleotides are TGTGCCAGCAGGGGCAGTTTGAACACTGAAGCTTTCTTT. It encodes CASRGSLNTEAFF.

The CDR3 DNA reads TGTGCCAGCAGTGAAGAAGGGGTTTCGGGGGCCAACGTCCTGACTTTC. This gives the protein CASSEEGVSGANVLTF. V is TRBV2 and J is TRBJ2-6, with a possible D match to TRBD1 (5 bases). The V gene's germline CDR1 is SNHLY and CDR2 FYNNEI. With 1 base removed from V and 4 bases from J, the gap between germline ends came to 11 bases. This CDR3 region has 16 residues. Complete variable domain (other parts from reference TRBV2 and TRBJ2-6): EPEVTQTPSHQVTQMGQEVILRCVPISNHLYFYWYRQILGQKVEFLVSFYNNEISEKSEIFDDQFSVERPDGSNFTLKIRSTKLEDSAMYFCASSEEGVSGANVLTFGAGSRLTVL.

This rearrangement joins TRBV6-5 to TRBJ1-3; D perhaps matches TRBD1 (6 bases). The CDR3 consists of 16 residues. Trimming shortened V by 2 bases and J by 2 bases, and 13 bases separated the two germline ends. The germline V gene encodes CDR1 MNHEY and CDR2 SVGAGI. The CDR3 here is CASSYGGGLPGNTIYF. For the CDR3, the DNA is TGTGCCAGCAGTTACGGCGGGGGGCTCCCTGGAAACACCATATATTTT.

V and J are TRBV14 and TRBJ2-7; TRBD1 is a possible D gene (6 bases). The CDR3 has 13 residues. Germline values: CDR1 SGHDN, CDR2 FVKESK. V was shortened by 2 bases and J by 6 bases, with 11 bases between the two germline ends. CDR3 nucleotides: TGTGCCAGCAGCCAACCTAACAGGGCCGAGCAGTACTTC. Translating it yields CASSQPNRAEQYF.

This chain joins TRBV6-5 and TRBJ1-1; D remains ambiguous. V dropped 2 bases and J dropped 4 bases, with 5 bases sitting between them. CDR1 MNHEY and CDR2 SVGAGI come from the germline V gene. This CDR3 contains 12 residues. CDR3 sequence: CASSYIGTEAFF. The CDR3 DNA sequence: TGTGCCAGCAGTTACATCGGCACTGAAGCTTTCTTT.

The chain joins TRBV19 to TRBJ1-2; D is unclear. V was clipped by 4 bases and J by 8 bases, with 20 bases between them. Germline CDR1 is LNHDA and CDR2 is SQIVND (reference sequence). The CDR3 spans 15 residues. In DNA form, the CDR3 reads TGTGCCAGTAGTAAGCCCCAGTACAGATACGCCGGCTACACCTTC. Translated, it gives CASSKPQYRYAGYTF.

The V call is TRBV6-5, the J call TRBJ1-6; no reliable D call. Trimming shortened V by 2 bases and J by 7 bases, and 9 bases separated the two germline ends. Germline assignment: CDR1 MNHEY and CDR2 SVGAGI. The CDR3 extends over 14 amino acids. CDR3 coding DNA: TGTGCCAGCAGTTACGAGGGCAAGAATTCACCCCTCCACTTT. This gives the protein CASSYEGKNSPLHF.

J is TRBJ2-5 and V is TRBV4-1; D remains unclear. The V end was cut by 0 bases, the J end by 4 bases, with 12 bases between. This CDR3 comprises 15 residues. Germline assignment: CDR1 MGHRA and CDR2 YSYEKL. The CDR3 bases are TGCGCCAGCAGCCAAGATCTGTGGCTTGGAGAGACCCAGTACTTC. This codes for CASSQDLWLGETQYF.

The chain uses TRBV4-1 and TRBJ2-3; 7 bases line up with TRBD1. The CDR3 loop spans 16 amino acids. Trimming took 1 base from V and 5 from J; bases not matched to a gene: 9. Germline values: CDR1 MGHRA, CDR2 YSYEKL. CDR3 residues: CASSQGRGGRGDTQYF. The CDR3 DNA sequence: TGCGCCAGCAGCCAAGGCCGAGGGGGCCGAGGAGATACGCAGTATTTT.

The chain is built from TRBV10-3 and TRBJ1-3, with D unresolved. CDR3 size: 15 residues. The V end lost 2 bases, the J end lost 7 bases, and 15 bases lay between the germline ends. Germline CDR1 is ENHRY and CDR2 is SYGVKD. CDR3 residues: CAISEPASGLNTIYF. CDR3 DNA: TGTGCCATCAGTGAGCCTGCCTCTGGCCTTAACACCATATATTTT.

V and J are TRBV7-2 and TRBJ1-2, with D maybe TRBD1 (6 bases). Per the germline V gene, CDR1 is SGHTA and CDR2 is FQGNSA. This CDR3 spans 13 amino acids. The germline V and J ends were trimmed by 5 bases and 8 bases, with 15 bases remaining between them. The CDR3 loop reads CASSPTGSVGYTF. CDR3 DNA: TGTGCCAGCAGCCCGACAGGCTCGGTCGGCTACACCTTC.

The chain couples TRBV27 to TRBJ2-3; D possibly corresponds to TRBD2 (6 bases). The CDR3 runs 12 residues. Germline V gene sequence: CDR1 MNHEY, CDR2 SMNVEV (reference sequence). V lost 3 bases and J lost 6, with 7 bases in between. CDR3 residues: CASSFRGDTQYF. The CDR3 DNA is TGTGCCAGCAGTTTCCGGGGGGATACGCAGTATTTT.

The V and J genes are TRBV25-1 and TRBJ2-7; the D gene is possibly TRBD1 (5 bases). The V gene lost 3 bases and the J gene lost 3 bases, with 12 bases spanning the gap. Germline V gene sequence: CDR1 MGHDK, CDR2 SYGVNS. The CDR3 is 14 amino acids. CDR3 loop: CASSDSSGNYEQYF. The DNA for the CDR3 is TGTGCCAGCAGTGATAGTTCAGGGAACTACGAGCAGTACTTC.

The chain recombines TRBV11-2 with TRBJ2-7; D is perhaps TRBD2 (6 bases). In germline, CDR1 is SGHAT, CDR2 FQNNGV. The CDR3 runs to 13 residues. V lost 3 bases and J lost 1, with 7 bases in between. The CDR3 here is CASSFGGSYEQYF. Written as DNA, the CDR3 is TGTGCCAGCAGCTTTGGAGGGTCCTACGAGCAGTACTTC. The variable domain in full, with the rest retrieved from reference TRBV11-2 and TRBJ2-7, is EAGVAQSPRYKIIEKRQSVAFWCNPISGHATLYWYQQILGQGPKLLIQFQNNGVVDDSQLPKDRFSAERLKGVDSTLKIQPAKLEDSAVYLCASSFGGSYEQYFGPGTRLTVT.

The rearrangement joins TRBV7-8 to TRBJ1-2; 10 nucleotides match TRBD1. V was clipped by 5 bases and J by 6 bases; unmatched bases: 9. CDR1 and CDR2 (germline): SGHVS, FQNEAQ. CDR3 length: 15 residues. CDR3 protein: CASSILGQGVNGYTF. The CDR3 region has the DNA TGTGCCAGCAGCATCCTAGGACAGGGGGTTAATGGCTACACCTTC.

This clone occurred a few times. The genes are TRBV6-6 and TRBJ1-2; D uncertain. The germline gives CDR1 MNHNY, CDR2 SVGAGI (reference sequence). The length of the CDR3 is 15 residues. Trimming cost V 5 bases and J 3 bases, with 16 bases left between them. CDR3 nucleotide sequence: TGTGCCAGCAGTATGGAAGGAGTGAACCACTATGGCTACACCTTC. As protein: CASSMEGVNHYGYTF.